The 21 T cell receptor beta chains listed next were all sequenced from one sample in a study of T cells expressing NK-cell markers. TCRdb reprocessed the 5' RACE reads; each CDR3 protein has one entry and no DNA is given. The table lists around 470,000 distinct CDR3 sequences. Source material: blood T cells: a sorted CD56 or NKG2C T cell subset, CD4+ or CD8+ T cells, or bulk PBMC T cells (not recorded which). Receptors were obtained from a woman in her fifties or sixties in good health.

The chain links TRBV12-3 or TRBV12-4 to TRBJ2-1; checking the TCRdb D call of TRBD1 is not possible without DNA. This CDR3 comprises 15 residues. The CDR3: CASKWDPGLYNEQFF.

J is TRBJ2-7 and V is TRBV10-3; TCRdb selects TRBD1, and the lack of DNA leaves this call unchecked. This CDR3 is built from 16 residues. In germline, CDR1 is ENHRY, CDR2 SYGVKD. CDR3 sequence reads: CAISEPGTGLGYEQYF.

V and J are TRBV20-1 and TRBJ2-1; the TCRdb call, TRBD2, lacks DNA for checking. CDR3 length equals 14 residues. Germline CDR1 DFQATT, CDR2 SNEGSKA (reference sequence). CDR3 in amino acids: CSAGSAGGYNEQFF.

CDR3 sequence reads: CASSPLSGTPYEQYF. This chain uses TRBV3-1 with TRBJ2-7; TCRdb proposes TRBD1, but this gene call is untestable without DNA. CDR1 LGHDT and CDR2 YNNKEL come from the germline V gene (reference sequence). CDR3 length equals 15 residues.

The chain carries TRBV12-3 or TRBV12-4 and TRBJ2-4; absent DNA, TCRdb's TRBD1 call cannot be checked. This CDR3 comprises 17 residues. The CDR3 here is CASTKGGTGGLKNIQYF.

J is TRBJ2-7 and V is TRBV5-1; there is no DNA to check the TCRdb D call of TRBD1. The length of the CDR3 is 16 residues. Germline lookup yields CDR1 SGHRS and CDR2 YFSETQ. The CDR3: CASSLEVGDRGYEQYF.

CDR3 residues: CASTAGPGELFF. The V gene is TRBV11-1, the J gene TRBJ2-2; TCRdb's D call, TRBD1, is unchecked because there is no DNA. The CDR3 runs 12 residues. Germline CDR1 is SGHAT and CDR2 is FQDESV (reference sequence).

J is TRBJ2-7 and V is TRBV5-1. CDR3 length: 12 residues. Germline V gene data show CDR1 as SGHRS and CDR2 as YFSETQ. The chain's CDR3 is CASSLDAFEQYF.

The chain couples TRBV5-1 to TRBJ2-4; checking the TCRdb D call of TRBD1 is not possible without DNA. From germline, CDR1 is SGHRS and CDR2 YFSETQ. The CDR3 consists of 14 residues. The CDR3 reads CASSTTGVGNIQYF.

CDR3 protein: CASSTGTRGNEQFF. V is TRBV5-1 and J is TRBJ2-1; TCRdb lists TRBD2, though no DNA is available to test this call. The CDR3 runs 14 residues. The germline V gene has CDR1 SGHRS and CDR2 YFSETQ.

J is TRBJ1-2 and V is TRBV11-3; TCRdb's D call of TRBD1 is untestable without DNA. Germline CDR1 is SGHNT and CDR2 is YENEEA. This CDR3 has 15 amino acids. The CDR3 spells CASSSGGGKNYGYTF.

The chain joins TRBV28 to TRBJ2-7; TCRdb indicates TRBD1, and absent DNA this call remains unverified. CDR1 is MDHEN, CDR2 SYDVKM, per germline. There are 16 residues in the CDR3. CDR3 residues: CASSANLGTGNYEQYF.

The CDR3 sequence is CASSQAPVAYNEQFF. The chain is built from TRBV3-1 and TRBJ2-1. The CDR3 is 15 residues long. Germline CDR1 is LGHDT and CDR2 is YNNKEL (reference sequence).

The chain is built from TRBV3-1 and TRBJ2-4; TCRdb picks TRBD1, but there is no DNA to check that call. Germline-derived CDR1 and CDR2 are LGHDT and YNNKEL (reference sequence). This CDR3 is 13 amino acids long. The CDR3 sequence: CASSQRDTGIQYF.

V gene TRBV7-8 combines with J gene TRBJ2-4; without DNA, the TCRdb call of TRBD2 cannot be checked. CDR1 and CDR2 (germline): SGHVS, FQNEAQ. The CDR3 loop spans 14 amino acids. Here the CDR3 reads CASSLEGLGDIQYF.

The CDR3 region is CSASIIGKGTEAFF. The chain combines TRBV20-1 with TRBJ1-1; no DNA is available, so the TRBD1 call from TCRdb remains unchecked. The germline V gene has CDR1 DFQATT and CDR2 SNEGSKA (reference sequence). The CDR3 extends over 14 amino acids.

The CDR3 protein is CASKGLDVPRSNNEQFF. V usage is TRBV19 and J usage is TRBJ2-1; TCRdb designates TRBD2, a call that cannot be tested without DNA. Germline V gene sequence: CDR1 LNHDA, CDR2 SQIVND (reference sequence). The CDR3 totals 17 residues. The complete variable domain, with remaining parts taken from reference TRBV19 and TRBJ2-1, reads DGGITQSPKYLFRKEGQNVTLSCEQNLNHDAMYWYRQDPGQGLRLIYYSQIVNDFQKGDIAEGYSVSREKKESFPLTVTSAQKNPTAFYLCASKGLDVPRSNNEQFFGPGTRLTVL.

J is TRBJ2-7 and V is TRBV10-3; TCRdb picks TRBD2, but there is no DNA to check that call. CDR1 is ENHRY, CDR2 SYGVKD, per germline. CDR3 length: 15 amino acids. CDR3 protein: CAIKVGTSGSYEQYF.

This sequence joins TRBV20-1 and TRBJ2-3. This CDR3 region has 13 residues. Germline-derived CDR1 and CDR2 are DFQATT and SNEGSKA (reference sequence). Here the CDR3 reads CSAPLRNTDTQYF.

The chain is built from TRBV28 and TRBJ1-2; the TRBD1 assignment by TCRdb is unverifiable without DNA. Germline V lookup: CDR1 MDHEN, CDR2 SYDVKM. CDR3 length equals 14 residues. The chain's CDR3 is CASSSRGVNYGYTF.

This chain links TRBV7-9 with TRBJ1-5; TCRdb picks TRBD1, but there is no DNA to check that call. Germline CDR1 SEHNR, CDR2 FQNEAQ (reference sequence). The CDR3 covers 15 residues. The CDR3 region is CASSLGTAKNQPQHF.